The clone carrying this TCR beta chain was detected a few times. No antigen is known for it. The entry originates in a study of cytomegalovirus exposure and HLA in healthy donors. Study-wide points: A later analysis linked a missense variant in DCLRE1C to the trimming of TCR beta V and J genes. Rare sequences made up most TCRs, while some public TCRs were found in many donors. It was confirmed in vitro that three of the CMV-associated chains were specific for CMV antigens.

Among the donors, all were healthy bone marrow donors. This CDR3 contains 15 residues. Trimming took off 5 bases at V and 5 bases at J, with 15 bases between the two ends. Germline V gene sequence: CDR1 SGHTA, CDR2 FQGNSA. PCR involved 60 Vbeta and 13 Jbeta primers. Assay: immunoSEQ multiplex PCR; the TCRdb copy retains only in-frame clones and omits some. This table holds approximately 92,000 clones, over 75% found once. The sample consisted of PBMCs. The chain recombines TRBV7-2 with TRBJ2-2, with D perhaps matching TRBD1 (5 bases). This TCR came from a man aged 45-60 years in good health and CMV-seropositive. This CDR3 is CASSPSQGGTGELFF. In DNA form, the CDR3 reads TGTGCCAGCAGCCCCTCGCAGGGTGGGACCGGGGAGCTGTTTTTT.